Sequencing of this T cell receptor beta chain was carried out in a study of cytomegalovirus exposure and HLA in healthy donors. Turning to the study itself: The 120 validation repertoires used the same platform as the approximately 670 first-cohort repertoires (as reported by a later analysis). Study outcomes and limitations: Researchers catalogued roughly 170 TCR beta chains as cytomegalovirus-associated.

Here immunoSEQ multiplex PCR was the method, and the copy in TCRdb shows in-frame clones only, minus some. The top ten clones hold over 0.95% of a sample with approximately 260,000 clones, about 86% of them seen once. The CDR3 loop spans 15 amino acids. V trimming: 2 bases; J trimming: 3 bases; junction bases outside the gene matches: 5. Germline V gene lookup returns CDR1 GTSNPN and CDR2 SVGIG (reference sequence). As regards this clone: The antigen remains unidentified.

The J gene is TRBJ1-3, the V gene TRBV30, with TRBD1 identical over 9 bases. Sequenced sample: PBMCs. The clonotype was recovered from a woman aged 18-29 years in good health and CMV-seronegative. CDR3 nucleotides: TGTGCCTGGAGTCTGAGGGACAGGGATGGAAACACCATATATTTT. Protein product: CAWSLRDRDGNTIYF.